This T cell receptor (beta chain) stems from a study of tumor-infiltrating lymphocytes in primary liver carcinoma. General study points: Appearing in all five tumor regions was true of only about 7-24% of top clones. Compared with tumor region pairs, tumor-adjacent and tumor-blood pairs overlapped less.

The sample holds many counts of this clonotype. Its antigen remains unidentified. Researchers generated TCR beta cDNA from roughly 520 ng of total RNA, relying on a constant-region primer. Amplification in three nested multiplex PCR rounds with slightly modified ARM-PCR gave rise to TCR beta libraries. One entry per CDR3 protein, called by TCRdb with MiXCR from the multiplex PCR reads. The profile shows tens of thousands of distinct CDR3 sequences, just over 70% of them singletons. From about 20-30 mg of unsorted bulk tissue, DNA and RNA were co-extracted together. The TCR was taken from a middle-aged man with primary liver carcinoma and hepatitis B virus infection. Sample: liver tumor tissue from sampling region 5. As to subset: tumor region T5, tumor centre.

The CDR3 loop is CAWSGGGGGEQFF. CDR3 nucleotide sequence: TGTGCCTGGAGTGGGGGGGGAGGGGGTGAGCAGTTCTTC. The chain is built from TRBV30 and TRBJ2-1; D is possibly TRBD2 (7 bases). Between the trimmed V and J ends, which lost 1 base and 9 bases, there was a span of 13 bases. Per germline, CDR1 GTSNPN and CDR2 SVGIG (reference sequence). The CDR3 contains 13 residues.